Following are 24 T cell receptor beta chains from one sample sequenced in a study of blood T cell repertoires in COVID-19. Data came from immunoSEQ multiplex PCR; TCRdb stores just in-frame clones and leaves some out. The sample holds about 300,000 clones, about 88% seen once. What was sequenced was peripheral blood. The source of these receptors is a human donor with COVID-19, enrolled during active disease. The donor label of this sample is uncertain.

Here the CDR3 DNA reads TGTGCCCGTCCGGGACGGGGGGAGGAGACCCAGTACTTC. It translates to CARPGRGEETQYF. V is TRBV5-4 and J is TRBJ2-5, with 7 bases aligning to TRBD2. The germline V gene encodes CDR1 SGHNT and CDR2 YYREEE (reference sequence). This CDR3 has 13 amino acids. The junction had 11 bases not matched to a gene; V was cut back by 10 bases and J by 5 bases.

This chain links TRBV30 with TRBJ1-3; TRBD1 is a possible D gene (5 bases). Germline CDR1 and CDR2: GTSNPN and SVGIG (reference sequence). The V gene lost 3 bases and the J gene lost 0 bases, with 15 bases spanning the gap. CDR3 length equals 16 residues. In nucleotides, the CDR3 is TGTGCCTGGAGACAGGATATAACGATCTCTGGAAACACCATATATTTT. Protein product: CAWRQDITISGNTIYF.

This chain joins TRBV19 and TRBJ1-5, with D unclear. Germline CDR1 LNHDA, CDR2 SQIVND (reference sequence). The CDR3 totals 14 residues. The CDR3 DNA follows: TGTGCATCTTCCGGGGATGTGAGCAATCAGCCCCAGCATTTT. This sequence encodes CASSGDVSNQPQHF.

This chain connects TRBV3-1 (or the pseudogene TRBV3-2) to TRBJ2-7, with TRBD2 as a possible D gene (6 bases). CDR3 length: 14 amino acids. Per the germline V gene, CDR1 is LGHDT and CDR2 is YNNKEL (reference sequence). The germline V and J ends were trimmed by 3 bases and 3 bases, with 12 bases remaining between them. The CDR3 DNA reads TGTGCCAGCAGCCACTTAGCGGCCCGCTACGAGCAGTACTTC. Residues: CASSHLAARYEQYF.

The chain couples TRBV11-1 to TRBJ2-5, with 8 bases that match TRBD1. Germline CDR1 reads SGHAT; CDR2 reads FQDESV (reference sequence). This CDR3 contains 14 residues. The ends lost 6 bases at V and 4 bases at J; junction bases unmatched: 7. CDR3 in DNA: TGTGCCAGCAGTGGCAGGGGGCTGGGAGAGACCCAGTACTTC. The encoded protein is CASSGRGLGETQYF.

The rearrangement links TRBV19 to TRBJ1-2, with a weak D call TRBD1 (6 bases). V lost 8 bases, J lost 2 bases, and 21 bases lay in between. Germline loops: CDR1 LNHDA, CDR2 SQIVND (reference sequence). The CDR3 is made up of 16 amino acids. CDR3 protein: CASSNREMRRNYGYTF. CDR3 in DNA: TGTGCCAGTTCTAACAGGGAAATGCGAAGAAACTATGGCTACACCTTC.

This chain links TRBV10-2 with TRBJ1-2; D uncertain. Germline V gene sequence: CDR1 WSHSY, CDR2 SAAADI. V lost 4 bases, J lost 8 bases, and 14 bases lay in between. The CDR3 loop spans 13 amino acids. As DNA, the CDR3 is TGCGCCAGCAGTGGGGAGGTCCGACGCGGCTACACCTTC. Residues: CASSGEVRRGYTF.

The rearrangement joins TRBV5-1 to TRBJ2-3; no definite D call. Germline V gene sequence: CDR1 SGHRS, CDR2 YFSETQ. With 6 bases removed from V and 3 bases from J, the gap between germline ends came to 23 bases. This CDR3 contains 17 residues. The CDR3 protein is CASISGTAGLRTDTQYF. The CDR3, as DNA: TGCGCCAGCATTTCAGGAACTGCCGGTCTTAGGACAGATACGCAGTATTTT.

V gene TRBV5-1 combines with J gene TRBJ2-3; 7 bases map to TRBD2. Germline assignment: CDR1 SGHRS and CDR2 YFSETQ. After removal of 3 bases from V and 1 base from J, the junction contained 8 bases not matched to a gene. The CDR3 runs to 16 residues. This CDR3 reads CASSSRLASGTDTQYF. In nucleotides, the CDR3 is TGCGCCAGCAGCTCCCGACTAGCATCGGGCACAGATACGCAGTATTTT. Variable domain in full (rest from reference TRBV5-1 and TRBJ2-3): KAGVTQTPRYLIKTRGQQVTLSCSPISGHRSVSWYQQTPGQGLQFLFEYFSETQRNKGNFPGRFSGRQFSNSRSEMNVSTLELGDSALYLCASSSRLASGTDTQYFGPGTRLTVL.

V is TRBV11-2 and J is TRBJ2-2; D possibly corresponds to TRBD1 (6 bases). Germline V lookup: CDR1 SGHAT, CDR2 FQNNGV. The CDR3 covers 16 residues. Between the trimmed V and J ends, which lost 4 bases and 5 bases, there was a span of 17 bases. The CDR3 DNA is TGTGCCAGCAGCTCGGGGCTATATAGGGGGACCGGGGAGCTGTTTTTT. It is translated as CASSSGLYRGTGELFF.

In nucleotides, the CDR3 is TGTGCCAGCAGCCAAGGAAGACGGGGTTATTCACCCCTCCACTTT. Amino acids: CASSQGRRGYSPLHF. The chain is built from TRBV3-1 (or the pseudogene TRBV3-2) and TRBJ1-6; unclear D gene. The CDR3 is 15 amino acids. Germline-derived CDR1 and CDR2 are LGHDT and YNNKEL (reference sequence). V lost 1 base to trimming and J lost 8 bases, with 12 bases between them.

The chain uses TRBV19 and TRBJ2-3; 11 nucleotides agree with TRBD2. Germline lookup yields CDR1 LNHDA and CDR2 SQIVND (reference sequence). V trimming: 4 bases; J trimming: 0 bases; junction bases outside the gene matches: 3. The CDR3 sequence is 16 residues long. The CDR3 coding sequence is TGTGCCAGTAGTACCGGGACTAGCGGTAGCACAGATACGCAGTATTTT. This codes for CASSTGTSGSTDTQYF.

The V and J genes are TRBV2 and TRBJ2-6; D remains unclear. Germline-derived CDR1 and CDR2 are SNHLY and FYNNEI. V gave up 8 bases and J gave up 4 bases, with 12 bases separating them. This CDR3 is built from 14 residues. The CDR3, as DNA: TGTGCCAGCTCCAAAAGAGGCGGGGCCAACGTCCTGACTTTC. Translation: CASSKRGGANVLTF.

CDR3 sequence reads: CASSVGQGENTEAFF. CDR3 nucleotides: TGTGCCAGCAGTGTGGGACAGGGGGAAAACACTGAAGCTTTCTTT. This sequence joins TRBV27 and TRBJ1-1; 11 bases line up with TRBD1. CDR3 size: 15 residues. The germline V gene has CDR1 MNHEY and CDR2 SMNVEV (reference sequence). V lost 5 bases and J lost 2; bases outside the gene matches: 4.

V usage is TRBV9 and J usage is TRBJ2-3; the D gene is possibly TRBD2 (6 bases). This CDR3 comprises 15 residues. Germline CDR1 reads SGDLS; CDR2 reads YYNGEE. The ends were cut back, 0 bases at V and 6 bases at J, with 14 bases in the middle. CDR3 protein: CASSVGGLQTDTQYF. In nucleotides, the CDR3 is TGTGCCAGCAGCGTAGGGGGACTCCAGACTGATACGCAGTATTTT.

This sequence joins TRBV4-3 and TRBJ2-2; 15 nucleotides agree with TRBD2. The CDR3 totals 17 residues. Per germline, CDR1 LGHNA and CDR2 YSLEER. V lost 4 bases and J lost 8; bases outside the gene matches: 8. DNA for the CDR3: TGCGCCAGCAGCCCCGGGACTAGCGGGAGGTTCTCGGGGGAGCTGTTTTTT. It specifies CASSPGTSGRFSGELFF.

The rearrangement links TRBV10-3 to TRBJ2-2; 7 bases map to TRBD1. The V segment lost 5 bases and the J segment 6 bases; nucleotides outside the gene matches: 9. This CDR3 has 15 residues. Germline CDR1 reads ENHRY; CDR2 reads SYGVKD. The CDR3 DNA follows: TGTGCCATCAGTACCCGGGACAGTATGGCCGGGGAGCTGTTTTTT. This sequence encodes CAISTRDSMAGELFF.

The chain links TRBV28 to TRBJ1-5; 9 bases map to TRBD1. CDR1 MDHEN and CDR2 SYDVKM come from the germline V gene. This CDR3 is built from 16 residues. Trimming cost V 5 bases and J 1 base; bases outside gene matches: 6. CDR3 bases: TGTGCCAGCAGTACTCGGGGACAGGGAAGCAATCAGCCCCAGCATTTT. Protein product: CASSTRGQGSNQPQHF.

The chain combines TRBV7-9 with TRBJ1-2; D is uncertain. The germline V and J ends were trimmed by 2 bases and 1 base, with 8 bases remaining between them. The CDR3 covers 14 residues. Per the germline V gene, CDR1 is SEHNR and CDR2 is FQNEAQ (reference sequence). The CDR3 sequence is CASSLMEFNYGYTF. In DNA form, the CDR3 reads TGTGCCAGCAGCTTAATGGAGTTTAACTATGGCTACACCTTC.

CDR3: CASSQEWAANTEAFF. In nucleotides, the CDR3 is TGCGCCAGCAGCCAAGAATGGGCAGCAAACACTGAAGCTTTCTTT. This chain joins TRBV4-1 and TRBJ1-1; D is undetermined. This CDR3 is 15 amino acids long. The V and J ends lost 0 bases and 2 bases respectively, with 10 bases between them. CDR1 is MGHRA, CDR2 YSYEKL, per germline.

J is TRBJ1-1 and V is TRBV7-2; unclear D gene. From germline, CDR1 is SGHTA and CDR2 FQGNSA. Between the trimmed V and J ends, which lost 4 bases and 5 bases, there was a span of 11 bases. This CDR3 spans 13 amino acids. This CDR3 reads CASSYPAGTEAFF. CDR3 sequence (DNA): TGTGCCAGCAGCTATCCGGCGGGTACTGAAGCTTTCTTT.

V is TRBV19 and J is TRBJ1-5; the D is unclear. The CDR3 runs to 15 residues. Trimming removed 8 bases at V and 1 base at J, with 15 bases between. Germline V gene data show CDR1 as LNHDA and CDR2 as SQIVND (reference sequence). CDR3 amino acids: CASGGQARSNQPQHF. The CDR3 DNA sequence: TGTGCCAGTGGAGGGCAGGCTCGAAGCAATCAGCCCCAGCATTTT.

The rearrangement uses TRBV11-2 and TRBJ2-1, with 10 bases matching TRBD2. V was clipped by 1 base and J by 7 bases; unmatched bases: 7. Germline V gene data show CDR1 as SGHAT and CDR2 as FQNNGV. This CDR3 comprises 16 residues. CDR3: CASSLGKLAGRNEQFF. The DNA for the CDR3 is TGTGCCAGCAGCTTAGGAAAACTAGCGGGACGGAATGAGCAGTTCTTC.

This clone was seen more than once but under ten times. V and J are TRBV19 and TRBJ2-3; 9 bases match TRBD2. With 6 bases clipped from V and 0 bases from J, the junction kept 4 bases outside the gene matches. This CDR3 contains 15 residues. Germline CDR1 LNHDA, CDR2 SQIVND (reference sequence). The CDR3 loop reads CASRTSGGSTDTQYF. The CDR3 nucleotides are TGTGCCAGTAGGACTAGCGGAGGAAGCACAGATACGCAGTATTTT.